This section outlines one TCR beta chain sequence together with its context. The sample is drawn from a study of blood T cell repertoires in COVID-19. About the research overall: Sites across the United States, Italy and Spain contributed samples from acute and convalescent COVID-19. PBMCs, B-cell-depleted T cells, or T cells provided the cDNA or gDNA that made up the material.

How the authors handled the data: How many nucleated cells were present was estimated from reference gene primer amplification. Sequenced by immunoSEQ multiplex PCR; TCRdb stores in-frame clones only, minus some. V, J and clone size are those of that table, while D and trimming were read from the DNA. The sample consists of tens of thousands of clones, approximately 86% of them appearing once. CDR3 length equals 13 residues. The germline gives CDR1 MNHEY, CDR2 SVGAGI. The V gene lost 6 bases and the J gene lost 6 bases, with 9 bases spanning the gap. In Seattle, patients joined the study during active infection and were tracked longitudinally.

Specimen: peripheral blood. V is TRBV6-5 and J is TRBJ1-6; possible D gene TRBD1, 6 bases. This sequence was found in a man older than 75 with COVID-19, enrolled during active disease. The CDR3: CASSRGSNSPLHF. CDR3 nucleotides: TGTGCCAGCAGCAGGGGCTCTAATTCACCCCTCCACTTT.